This TCR beta chain was captured by sequencing in a study of T cell clusters in autoimmune cytopenias. Turning to the study itself: Per sample, median TRB depth was about 51,000 reads, yielding a median approximately 2,400 distinct clonotypes.

Findings of the study overall: Primary autoimmune cytopenia patients appeared to lack physiological T cell clusters present in healthy donors. No experiment has yet validated the function of the T cell clusters defined in silico.

TRB amplification used approximately 0.25 ug of peripheral blood genomic DNA. Comment on this clonotype: No antigen is known for it.

Multiplex touch-down PCR amplified TRB using TRB-A and TRB-B pools in one tube. TCRdb re-called the multiplex PCR reads, yielding one record per CDR3 amino acid sequence without DNA. Its table records 6,500 to 7,500 distinct CDR3 sequences. This sequence was found in a human donor with an autoimmune cytopenia or autoimmune hepatitis (not recorded which). Sequenced sample: peripheral blood.

CDR3 in amino acids: CASSDYRDRGYLGYGYTF. The chain links TRBV6-1 to TRBJ1-2; TCRdb's D gene call, TRBD1, goes unchecked for lack of DNA. The length of the CDR3 is 18 residues. CDR1 MNHNS and CDR2 SASEGT come from the germline V gene.